This T cell receptor beta chain was captured in a study of T cell changes during pregnancy in multiple sclerosis. J was trimmed by 0 bases and V by 3 bases; bases with no gene match: 8. CDR1 and CDR2 (germline): MDHEN, SYDVKM. The CDR3 contains 17 residues. The protocol was immunoSEQ multiplex PCR, while the TCRdb copy is restricted to in-frame clones and leaves out a portion. The sample consists of about 130,000 clones, about 95% of them appearing once. The V call is TRBV28, the J call TRBJ2-7; 10 bases are a match to TRBD2. The sequence derives from a female donor with multiple sclerosis, enrolled in a pregnancy study. The material was peripheral blood, obtained after pregnancy. CDR3 loop: CASSFPLAGASSYEQYF. In DNA, the CDR3 is TGTGCCAGCAGTTTCCCCCTAGCGGGAGCCTCCTCCTACGAGCAGTACTTC.